The 10 T cell receptor beta chains presented below share a single source sample, sequenced in a study of T cells in Graves' hyperthyroidism and ophthalmopathy. From RNA transcripts, TCR beta CDR3 regions were amplified. The TCR CDR3 was amplified in a first-round RT-PCR using the HTBI primer set. TCRdb re-called the multiplex PCR reads through MiXCR, storing one row per CDR3 protein. The repertoire holds 550,000 to 850,000 distinct CDR3 sequences, roughly a sixth seen once, with 16% in the top ten. The sequencing sample was made of blood. The receptors come from a woman in her fifties or sixties with Graves' hyperthyroidism that later progressed to Graves' ophthalmopathy.

This clonotype was counted many times. This rearrangement joins TRBV2 to TRBJ1-5; no clear D gene. CDR3 length: 13 residues. The germline CDR1 and CDR2 sequences are SNHLY and FYNNEI. With 4 bases removed from V and 3 bases from J, the gap between germline ends came to 7 bases. The CDR3 DNA reads TGTGCCAGCAGTGCGAGTATCAATCAGCCCCAGCATTTT. Translating gives CASSASINQPQHF.

This chain links TRBV6-5 with TRBJ2-2; tentative D call: TRBD1 (5 bases). Germline V CDR1 and CDR2: MNHEY, SVGAGI. Trimming stripped 4 bases from V and 6 bases from J, with 21 bases between. CDR3 length equals 17 residues. CDR3 sequence (DNA): TGTGCCAGCAGTTCCCGAACTGTTTCAGGGCCTTCCGGGGAGCTGTTTTTT. It codes for CASSSRTVSGPSGELFF.

Only one count was recorded for this clonotype. The junction departs from the called germline gene at one end, perhaps through a read error. The chain links TRBV7-9 to TRBJ1-2; D may be TRBD1 (6 bases). The CDR3 runs to 14 residues. Per the germline V gene, CDR1 is SEHNR and CDR2 is FQNEAQ (reference sequence). This CDR3 reads CASSLPGAESGYAF. The CDR3 DNA is TGTGCCAGCAGCCTCCCGGGGGCGGAGTCTGGCTACGCCTTC.

Many counts were recorded for this clonotype. The chain links TRBV20-1 to TRBJ1-1; TRBD1 is a possible D gene (5 bases). The CDR3 length is 13 residues. Trimming pared 6 bases from V and 3 bases from J, leaving 14 bases between. Per the germline V gene, CDR1 is DFQATT and CDR2 is SNEGSKA (reference sequence). This CDR3 is CSANRDRDTEAFF. The CDR3 DNA is TGCAGTGCAAACCGGGACCGCGACACTGAAGCTTTCTTT.

This clonotype was seen only a few times. The J gene is TRBJ1-5, the V gene TRBV7-8; weak D call: TRBD1 (6 bases). This CDR3 comprises 18 residues. The germline V gene has CDR1 SGHVS and CDR2 FQNEAQ. The germline V and J ends were trimmed by 0 bases and 5 bases, with 20 bases remaining between them. CDR3 protein: CASSLAGGGQGLHQPQHF. The CDR3 DNA is TGTGCCAGCAGCTTAGCCGGGGGCGGGCAGGGGCTTCATCAGCCCCAGCATTTT.

This clonotype was counted at least ten times. The gene calls are TRBV10-3 and TRBJ1-1; 8 bases map to TRBD1. Germline V gene data show CDR1 as ENHRY and CDR2 as SYGVKD. The CDR3 has 14 amino acids. The trim removed 7 bases at V and 1 base at J, leaving 5 bases unmatched. Written as DNA, the CDR3 is TGTGCCATCACTAACCAGGGGGCGAACACTGAAGCTTTCTTT. Amino acid sequence: CAITNQGANTEAFF.

In regard to this clonotype: Given a much more abundant clone one base away, this may be a read error. This chain links TRBV7-9 with TRBJ2-5, with D possibly TRBD1 on 6 matching bases. CDR3 length: 13 residues. Germline V gene data show CDR1 as SEHNR and CDR2 as FQNEAQ (reference sequence). V was trimmed by 6 bases and J by 4 bases, leaving 12 bases between them. CDR3 loop: CASRVGGRETQYF. In nucleotides, the CDR3 is TGTGCCAGCAGAGTTGGGGGCCGAGAGACCCAGTACTTC.

This clonotype was seen repeatedly, ten times or more. The rearrangement links TRBV18 to TRBJ2-3; weak D call: TRBD2 (6 bases). Germline-derived CDR1 and CDR2 are KGHSH and LQKENI. V lost 0 bases to trimming and J lost 5 bases, with 15 bases between them. The CDR3 totals 16 residues. The DNA of the CDR3 is TGTGCCAGCTCACCACCGTTTGCGGGGCGCAAAGATACGCAGTATTTT. Its translation: CASSPPFAGRKDTQYF. The full variable domain, in which reference TRBV18 and TRBJ2-3 provide the parts outside the CDR3, is NAGVMQNPRHLVRRRGQEARLRCSPMKGHSHVYWYRQLPEEGLKFMVYLQKENIIDESGMPKERFSAEFPKEGPSILRIQQVVRGDSAAYFCASSPPFAGRKDTQYFGPGTRLTVL.

The table lists this clonotype with many counts. At one of its ends the junction is not consistent with the germline gene, which may arise from a read error. The chain combines TRBV3-1 with TRBJ2-1, with D uncertain. CDR3 size: 18 residues. Germline CDR1 reads LGHDT; CDR2 reads YNNKEL (reference sequence). In DNA, the CDR3 is TGTGCCAGCAGCCAAGCTGACCAGGCTTTAAGCTCCTACAGTGAGCAGTTCTTC. Its translation is CASSQADQALSSYSEQFF.

This sequence joins TRBV29-1 and TRBJ1-2; a weak D match, TRBD1 (6 bases). This CDR3 spans 13 amino acids. From germline, CDR1 is SQVTM and CDR2 ANQGSEA. Trimming removed 8 bases from V and 4 bases from J, with 17 bases in between. DNA for the CDR3: TGCAGCACCCCCGGACAGACCATCTATGGCTACACCTTC. Its protein product is CSTPGQTIYGYTF.